This T cell receptor (beta chain) was documented in a study of blood T cell repertoires in COVID-19 (dated by TCRdb to about 2020). With respect to the entire study: The collaborator samples originated in the United States, Italy and Spain and spanned the acute and convalescent phases of COVID-19. The material from the prospective study consisted of cDNA or gDNA derived from T cells, B-cell-depleted T cells, or PBMCs. Subjects who had been exposed to COVID-19, were actively infected with it, or had recovered from it provided the deeply sampled blood TCRbeta repertoires that made up the dataset. A freely available public database, intended as a resource for researchers studying the immune response to SARS-CoV-2, is where the repertoires were released. Samples came from the ongoing ImmuneRACE study (first 160 participants) plus 1,254 subjects from 6 global collaborators. The sample metadata nearly always contained a de-identified subject ID, COVID-19 status, age in years and sex. Where available, HLA class I and class II types were taken from metadata supplied by the sample provider and were not determined by assay-based typing.

What the study reported, not specific to this receptor: The quantity of clinical and demographic metadata differed by source and by participant and was supplied without curation.

TCRbeta CDR3 regions were amplified from genomic DNA by means of the immunoSEQ Assay, a bias-controlled multiplex PCR. The published analysis was carried out like this. Nucleated cell counts per sample were estimated from amplification of reference gene primers within the assay. Sequence reads were collapsed and filtered to measure the absolute abundance of every unique TCRbeta CDR3 rearrangement. For each sample, productive Simpson clonality was calculated by taking the square root of Simpson's diversity index across productive rearrangements. TCRdb stores this immuneACCESS table with in-frame sequences only. Part of the clones is absent; in the studies checked, under half of the shortfall reflects unresolved V genes, and no reason is known for the rest. V, J and clone size derive from that table, while D and trimming were established from the DNA sequence. The sample records fewer than 110,000 clones, 75% to 90% of which are singletons. 10% to 15% of the sample comes from the top ten.

The CDR3, from cysteine to phenylalanine, totals 14 residues. The only DNA kept is the CDR3, 42 bases in frame from the first base. Taken from the germline V gene (reference sequence), the CDR1 and CDR2 loops are LGHDT and YNNKEL. V is shortened by 0 bases, J by 6 bases, and the region joining them spans 6 bases. Collaborating institutions collected whole blood in K2EDTA tubes following their own protocols. For TCRbeta analysis, collaborator samples were shipped as frozen whole blood, as isolated PBMCs, or as DNA extracted from either sample type. Regarding this clone: The antigen it binds to is not known. Within one base of it there is no much larger clone, and no base qualities were kept.

This TCR was sampled from a human donor in a cohort sampled during active or convalescent COVID-19. Sequencing was performed on peripheral blood. The rearrangement joined TRBV3-1 (or the pseudogene TRBV3-2) to TRBJ1-6; 5 matching bases give a weak D call of TRBD1. The DNA sequence follows: TGTGCCAGCAGCCAAGAGACAGTTAATTCACCCCTCCACTTT. The resulting protein is CASSQETVNSPLHF.